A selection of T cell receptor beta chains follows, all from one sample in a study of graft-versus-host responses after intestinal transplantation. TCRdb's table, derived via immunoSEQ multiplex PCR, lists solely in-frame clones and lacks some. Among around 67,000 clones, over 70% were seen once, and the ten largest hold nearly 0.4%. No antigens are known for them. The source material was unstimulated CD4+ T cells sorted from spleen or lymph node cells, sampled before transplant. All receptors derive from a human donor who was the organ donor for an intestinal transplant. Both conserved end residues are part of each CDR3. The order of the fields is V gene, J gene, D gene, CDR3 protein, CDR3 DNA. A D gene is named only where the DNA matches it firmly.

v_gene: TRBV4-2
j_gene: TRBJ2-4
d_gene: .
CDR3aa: CASSQEGGGRSKNIQYF
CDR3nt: TGTGCCAGCAGCCAAGAGGGTGGGGGCCGGTCCAAAAACATTCAGTACTTC

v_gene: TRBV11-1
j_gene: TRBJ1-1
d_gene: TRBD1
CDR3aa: CASSLTRQGVNTEAFF
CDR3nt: TGTGCCAGCAGCTTAACCAGACAGGGAGTGAACACTGAAGCTTTCTTT

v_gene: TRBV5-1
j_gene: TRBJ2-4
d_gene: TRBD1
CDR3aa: CASSSTGSDIQYF
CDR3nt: TGCGCCAGCAGCTCGACAGGGAGCGACATTCAGTACTTC

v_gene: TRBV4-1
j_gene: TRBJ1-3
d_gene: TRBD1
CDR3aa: CASSQEPRQGYWVAGNTIYF
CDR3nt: TGCGCCAGCAGCCAAGAACCGAGACAGGGCTATTGGGTTGCTGGAAACACCATATATTTT

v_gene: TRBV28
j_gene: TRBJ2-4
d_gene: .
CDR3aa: CASSRSSGAKNIQYF
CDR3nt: TGTGCCAGCAGCCGGTCCTCGGGGGCCAAAAACATTCAGTACTTC

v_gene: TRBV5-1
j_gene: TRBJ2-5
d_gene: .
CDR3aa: CASSPNGLRGETQYF
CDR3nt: TGCGCCAGCAGCCCGAACGGACTAAGGGGAGAGACCCAGTACTTC

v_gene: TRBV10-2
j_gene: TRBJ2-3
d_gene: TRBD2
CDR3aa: CASSESSGGADTQYF
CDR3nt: TGCGCCAGCAGTGAGAGTAGCGGGGGGGCAGATACGCAGTATTTT

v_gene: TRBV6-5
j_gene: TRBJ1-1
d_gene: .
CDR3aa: CASSRGRNTEAFF
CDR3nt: TGTGCCAGCAGCCGAGGGAGGAACACTGAAGCTTTCTTT

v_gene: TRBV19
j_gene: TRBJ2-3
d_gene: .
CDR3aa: CASSTRGTRGTDTQYF
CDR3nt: TGTGCCAGTAGTACCCGGGGAACTAGAGGCACAGATACGCAGTATTTT

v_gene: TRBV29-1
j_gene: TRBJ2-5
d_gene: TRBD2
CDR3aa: CSVEVRTSGWETQYF
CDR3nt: TGCAGCGTTGAAGTCCGGACTAGCGGCTGGGAGACCCAGTACTTC

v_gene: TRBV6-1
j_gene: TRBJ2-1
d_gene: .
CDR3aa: CASSEPVEQFF
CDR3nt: TGTGCCAGCAGTGAGCCAGTTGAGCAGTTCTTC

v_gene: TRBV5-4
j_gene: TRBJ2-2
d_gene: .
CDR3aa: CASSPAGTLNTGELFF
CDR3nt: TGTGCCAGCAGCCCAGCCGGGACACTGAACACCGGGGAGCTGTTTTTT

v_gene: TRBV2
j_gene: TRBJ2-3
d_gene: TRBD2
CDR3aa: CASSPSGGANTQYF
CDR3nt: TGTGCCAGCAGTCCTAGCGGGGGGGCAAATACGCAGTATTTT

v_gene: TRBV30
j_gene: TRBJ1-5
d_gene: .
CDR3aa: CAWSLYRNQPQHF
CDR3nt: TGTGCCTGGAGTCTCTACAGGAATCAGCCCCAGCATTTT